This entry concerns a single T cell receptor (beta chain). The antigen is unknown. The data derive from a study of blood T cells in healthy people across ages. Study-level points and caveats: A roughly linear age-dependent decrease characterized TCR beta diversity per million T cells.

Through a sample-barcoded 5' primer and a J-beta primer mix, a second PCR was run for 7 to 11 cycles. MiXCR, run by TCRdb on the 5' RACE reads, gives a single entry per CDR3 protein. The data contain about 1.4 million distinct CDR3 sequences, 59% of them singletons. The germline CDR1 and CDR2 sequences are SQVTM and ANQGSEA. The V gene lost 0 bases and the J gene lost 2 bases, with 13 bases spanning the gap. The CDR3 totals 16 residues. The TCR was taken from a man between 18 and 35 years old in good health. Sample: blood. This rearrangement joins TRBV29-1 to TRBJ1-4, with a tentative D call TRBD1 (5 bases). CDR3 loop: CSVEDPREDTNEKLFF. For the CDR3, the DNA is TGCAGCGTTGAAGATCCCAGGGAAGACACTAATGAAAAACTGTTTTTT. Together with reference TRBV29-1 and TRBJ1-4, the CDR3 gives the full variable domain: SAVISQKPSRDICQRGTSLTIQCQVDSQVTMMFWYRQQPGQSLTLIATANQGSEATYESGFVIDKFPISRPNLTFSTLTVSNMSPEDSSIYLCSVEDPREDTNEKLFFGSGTQLSVL.